A single sample is the source of the 11 T cell receptor beta chains below, sequenced in a study of memory CD8 T cells in hepatitis C reinfection. The time point: pre-reinfection, 55 to 20 weeks before reinfection detection. Sorted cells were sequenced directly ex vivo without any in vitro expansion. Some clones are missing from TCRdb's copy, which holds only in-frame ones; the method was immunoSEQ multiplex PCR. The sample records tens of thousands of clones, 85% to 90% being singletons. Sample: naive CD8+ T cells sorted from blood. The receptors stem from a man aged 18 to 29 with hepatitis C virus infection.

This sequence joins TRBV9 and TRBJ2-7; D possibly corresponds to TRBD1 (6 bases). The germline V gene has CDR1 SGDLS and CDR2 YYNGEE. V was shortened by 3 bases and J by 1 base, with 14 bases between the two germline ends. The CDR3 spans 15 residues. For the CDR3, the DNA is TGTGCCAGCAGCGCCACAGGGCTAGATTCCTACGAGCAGTACTTC. Translating it yields CASSATGLDSYEQYF.

The chain recombines TRBV11-2 with TRBJ2-5, with TRBD1 identical over 8 bases. Germline assignment: CDR1 SGHAT and CDR2 FQNNGV. V dropped 1 base and J dropped 1; count of bases not matched to a gene: 2. The CDR3 spans 15 residues. The CDR3 nucleotides read TGTGCCAGCAGCTTAGGGGACAGGATCCAAGAGACCCAGTACTTC. It codes for CASSLGDRIQETQYF.

This chain joins TRBV10-3 and TRBJ2-3, with 7 bases fitting TRBD1. V trimming: 2 bases; J trimming: 1 base; junction bases outside the gene matches: 0. Per the germline V gene, CDR1 is ENHRY and CDR2 is SYGVKD. The CDR3 is 14 amino acids. In DNA, the CDR3 is TGTGCCATCAGTGAGGGACAGGGCACAGATACGCAGTATTTT. This encodes CAISEGQGTDTQYF.

The rearrangement joins TRBV6-1 to TRBJ2-1; perhaps TRBD2 as D (6 bases). The germline V gene encodes CDR1 MNHNS and CDR2 SASEGT. The CDR3 loop spans 12 amino acids. Trimming took 7 bases from V and 6 from J, leaving 10 bases between them. The CDR3 region has the DNA TGTGCCAGCACGACTAGGATCAATGAGCAGTTCTTC. This translates into CASTTRINEQFF.

A few counts support this clone. This chain uses TRBV5-6 with TRBJ1-4, with 8 bases identical to TRBD1. Germline CDR1 SGHDT, CDR2 YYEEEE. With 0 bases clipped from V and 7 bases from J, the junction kept 8 bases outside the gene matches. CDR3 length: 16 residues. The CDR3 region has the DNA TGTGCCAGCAGCTTGGCTCGGGGCAGGGGGCGTGAAAAACTGTTTTTT. It codes for CASSLARGRGREKLFF.

This chain links TRBV11-2 with TRBJ2-5, with D possibly TRBD2 on 5 matching bases. Deletions cut 5 bases from V and 0 bases from J, with 13 bases between. Per germline, CDR1 SGHAT and CDR2 FQNNGV. The CDR3 extends over 15 amino acids. CDR3 in amino acids: CASSLFQLDQETQYF. The CDR3 coding sequence is TGTGCCAGCAGCCTTTTCCAACTAGACCAAGAGACCCAGTACTTC.

The rearrangement joins TRBV19 to TRBJ2-2, with D maybe TRBD1 (7 bases). V lost 3 bases to trimming and J lost 5 bases, with 13 bases between them. This CDR3 has 15 residues. The germline gives CDR1 LNHDA, CDR2 SQIVND (reference sequence). The CDR3 DNA follows: TGTGCCAGTAGTATGGAGGGGGCATATACCGGGGAGCTGTTTTTT. Translating gives CASSMEGAYTGELFF. The variable domain in full, completed from reference TRBV19 and TRBJ2-2, reads DGGITQSPKYLFRKEGQNVTLSCEQNLNHDAMYWYRQDPGQGLRLIYYSQIVNDFQKGDIAEGYSVSREKKESFPLTVTSAQKNPTAFYLCASSMEGAYTGELFFGEGSRLTVL.

The rearrangement uses TRBV7-9 and TRBJ2-3, with 16 nucleotides matching TRBD2. This CDR3 spans 17 amino acids. Germline V gene sequence: CDR1 SEHNR, CDR2 FQNEAQ (reference sequence). Germline trimming cut 3 bases from V and 1 base from J; bases unmatched to any gene: 1. This CDR3 reads CASSFGTSGGGTDTQYF. The CDR3 bases are TGTGCCAGCAGCTTCGGGACTAGCGGGGGGGGCACAGATACGCAGTATTTT.

V usage is TRBV5-5 and J usage is TRBJ1-5; weak D call: TRBD1 (5 bases). With 3 bases removed from V and 0 bases from J, the gap between germline ends came to 10 bases. This CDR3 region has 15 residues. Germline assignment: CDR1 SGHKS and CDR2 YYEKEE (reference sequence). The CDR3 region has the DNA TGTGCCAGCAGCTCTCAGGGTAATAGCAATCAGCCCCAGCATTTT. Its translation: CASSSQGNSNQPQHF.

As regards this clone: The same CDR3 can be traced to other DNA sequences in this sample. V and J are TRBV7-9 and TRBJ2-7; 8 nucleotides align to TRBD2. Germline lookup yields CDR1 SEHNR and CDR2 FQNEAQ (reference sequence). Trimming cost V 5 bases and J 0 bases; bases outside gene matches: 6. The CDR3 is 15 residues long. The CDR3 coding sequence is TGTGCCAGCAGCCCAGAGACTAGCGACTCCTACGAGCAGTACTTC. It translates to CASSPETSDSYEQYF. Looking up the rest from reference TRBV7-9 and TRBJ2-7 gives the full variable domain: DTGVSQNPRHKITKRGQNVTFRCDPISEHNRLYWYRQTLGQGPEFLTYFQNEAQLEKSRLLSDRFSAERPKGSFSTLEIQRTEQGDSAMYLCASSPETSDSYEQYFGPGTRLTVT.

The CDR3, as DNA: TGTGCCTGGAGTGATGGTGCAGGGATTGGTGAAGCTTTCTTT. As protein: CAWSDGAGIGEAFF. V is TRBV30 and J is TRBJ1-1, with D maybe TRBD1 (5 bases). The CDR3 has 14 amino acids. Trimming took 1 base from V and 7 from J, leaving 16 bases between them. Germline V gives CDR1 GTSNPN, CDR2 SVGIG (reference sequence).